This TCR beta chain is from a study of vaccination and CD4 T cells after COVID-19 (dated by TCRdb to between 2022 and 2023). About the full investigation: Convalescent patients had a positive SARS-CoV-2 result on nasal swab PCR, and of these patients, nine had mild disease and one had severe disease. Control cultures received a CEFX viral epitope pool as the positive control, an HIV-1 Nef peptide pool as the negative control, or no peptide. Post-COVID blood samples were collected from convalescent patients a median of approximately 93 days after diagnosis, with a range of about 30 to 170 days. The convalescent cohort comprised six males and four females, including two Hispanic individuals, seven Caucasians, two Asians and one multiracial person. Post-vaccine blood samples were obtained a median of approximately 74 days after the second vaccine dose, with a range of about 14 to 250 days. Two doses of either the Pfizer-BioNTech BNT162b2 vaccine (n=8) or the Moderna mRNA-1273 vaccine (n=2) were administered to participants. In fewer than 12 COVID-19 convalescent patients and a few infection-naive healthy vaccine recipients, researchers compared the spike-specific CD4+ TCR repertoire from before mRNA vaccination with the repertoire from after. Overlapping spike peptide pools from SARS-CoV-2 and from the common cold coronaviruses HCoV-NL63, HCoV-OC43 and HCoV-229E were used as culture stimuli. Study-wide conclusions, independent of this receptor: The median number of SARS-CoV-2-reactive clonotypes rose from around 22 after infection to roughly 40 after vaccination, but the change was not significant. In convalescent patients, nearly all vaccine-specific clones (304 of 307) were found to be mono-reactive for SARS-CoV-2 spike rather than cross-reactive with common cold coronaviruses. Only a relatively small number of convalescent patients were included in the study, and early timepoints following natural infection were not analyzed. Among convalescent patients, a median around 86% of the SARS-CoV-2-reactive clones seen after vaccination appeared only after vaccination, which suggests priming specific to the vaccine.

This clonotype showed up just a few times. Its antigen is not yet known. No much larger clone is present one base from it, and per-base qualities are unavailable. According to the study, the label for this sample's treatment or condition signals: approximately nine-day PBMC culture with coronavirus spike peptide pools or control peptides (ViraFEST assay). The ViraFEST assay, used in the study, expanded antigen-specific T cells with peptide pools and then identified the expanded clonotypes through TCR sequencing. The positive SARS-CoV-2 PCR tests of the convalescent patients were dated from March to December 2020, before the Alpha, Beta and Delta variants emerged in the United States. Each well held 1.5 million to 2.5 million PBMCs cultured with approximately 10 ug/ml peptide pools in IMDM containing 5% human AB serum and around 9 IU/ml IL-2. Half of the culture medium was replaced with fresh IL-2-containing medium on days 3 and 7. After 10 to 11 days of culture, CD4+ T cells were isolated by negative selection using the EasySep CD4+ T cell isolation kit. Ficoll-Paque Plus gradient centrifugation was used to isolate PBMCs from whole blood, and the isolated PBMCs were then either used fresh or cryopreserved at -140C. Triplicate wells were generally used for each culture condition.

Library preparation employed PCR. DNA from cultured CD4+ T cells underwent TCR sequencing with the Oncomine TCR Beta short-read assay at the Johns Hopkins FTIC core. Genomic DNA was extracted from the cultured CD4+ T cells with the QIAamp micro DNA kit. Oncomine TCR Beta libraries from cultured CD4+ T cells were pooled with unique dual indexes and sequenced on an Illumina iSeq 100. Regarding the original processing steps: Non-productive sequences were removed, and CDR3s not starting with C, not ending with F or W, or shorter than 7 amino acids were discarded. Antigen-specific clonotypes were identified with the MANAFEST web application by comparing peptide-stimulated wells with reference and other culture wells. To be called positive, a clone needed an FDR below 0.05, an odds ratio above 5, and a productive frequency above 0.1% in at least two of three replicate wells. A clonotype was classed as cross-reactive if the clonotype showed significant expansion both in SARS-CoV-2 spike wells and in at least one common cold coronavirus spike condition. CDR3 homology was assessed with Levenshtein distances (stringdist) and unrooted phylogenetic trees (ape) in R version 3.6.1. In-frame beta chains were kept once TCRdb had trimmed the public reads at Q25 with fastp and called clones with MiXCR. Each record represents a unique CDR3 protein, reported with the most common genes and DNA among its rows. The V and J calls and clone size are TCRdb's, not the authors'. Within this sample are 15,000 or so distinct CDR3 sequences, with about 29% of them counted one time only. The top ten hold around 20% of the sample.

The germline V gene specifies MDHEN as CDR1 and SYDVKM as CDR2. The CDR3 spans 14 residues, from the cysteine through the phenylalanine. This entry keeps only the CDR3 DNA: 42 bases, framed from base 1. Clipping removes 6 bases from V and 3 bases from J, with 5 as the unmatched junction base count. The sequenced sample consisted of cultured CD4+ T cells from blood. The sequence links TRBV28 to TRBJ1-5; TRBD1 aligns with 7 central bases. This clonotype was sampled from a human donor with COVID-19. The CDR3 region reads CASSQGQLNQPQHF. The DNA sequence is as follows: TGTGCCAGCAGCCAGGGACAGCTCAATCAGCCCCAGCATTTT.